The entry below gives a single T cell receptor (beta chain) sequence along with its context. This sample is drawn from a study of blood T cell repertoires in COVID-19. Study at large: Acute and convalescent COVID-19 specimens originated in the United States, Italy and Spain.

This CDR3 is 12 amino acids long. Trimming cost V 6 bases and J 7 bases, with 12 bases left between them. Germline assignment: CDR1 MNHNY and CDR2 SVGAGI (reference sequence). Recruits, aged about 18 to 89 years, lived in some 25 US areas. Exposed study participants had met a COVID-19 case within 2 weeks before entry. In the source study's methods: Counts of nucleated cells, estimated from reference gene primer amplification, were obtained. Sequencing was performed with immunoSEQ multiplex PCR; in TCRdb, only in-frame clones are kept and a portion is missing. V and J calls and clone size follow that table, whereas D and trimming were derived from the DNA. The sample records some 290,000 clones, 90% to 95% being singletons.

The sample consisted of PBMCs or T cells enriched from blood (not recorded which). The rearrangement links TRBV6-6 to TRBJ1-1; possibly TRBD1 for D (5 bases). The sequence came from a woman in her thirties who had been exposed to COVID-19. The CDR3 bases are TGTGCCAGCAGGCCCGGACAAAGTGAAGCTTTCTTT. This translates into CASRPGQSEAFF.